This TCR beta chain was identified in a study of blood T cell repertoires in COVID-19. Study context: From the United States, Italy and Spain came samples of acute and convalescent COVID-19.

Germline V CDR1 and CDR2: SNHLY, FYNNEI. V lost 7 bases, J lost 6 bases, and 14 bases stayed unmatched. The CDR3 spans 16 residues. Profiled with immunoSEQ multiplex PCR; TCRdb holds only in-frame clones, not every one. The sample has more than 80,000 clones; 71% are singletons. The chain links TRBV2 to TRBJ2-7, with 11 bases identical to TRBD2. The TCR was taken from a human donor with acute or convalescent COVID-19. The donor label of this sample is uncertain. Material: peripheral blood. The CDR3 nucleotides are TGTGCCAGCACTTTGACTAGCGGGGCCACCGGTTCCGAGCAGTACTTC. This gives the protein CASTLTSGATGSEQYF.